These 23 T cell receptor beta chains came from one sample sequenced in a study of T cell responses to AZD1222 COVID-19 vaccine. Libraries were prepared by immunoSEQ multiplex PCR; TCRdb keeps only in-frame clonotypes and omits some of them. The table includes roughly 80,000 clones, 70% to 90% detected once. This sample comprised peripheral blood, obtained on day 0 of AZD1222 vaccination. The receptors were sampled from an adult in good health.

The chain links TRBV5-1 to TRBJ2-3, with D possibly TRBD2 on 6 matching bases. Germline CDR1 and CDR2: SGHRS and YFSETQ. The CDR3 covers 14 residues. The V and J ends lost 4 bases and 0 bases respectively, with 9 bases between them. The CDR3 DNA follows: TGCGCCAGCAGCATAGGGACTAGCACAGATACGCAGTATTTT. Amino acid sequence: CASSIGTSTDTQYF.

J is TRBJ1-1 and V is TRBV30; 9 positions agree with TRBD1. The CDR3 is 16 residues long. V lost 1 base to trimming and J lost 0 bases; unmatched junction nucleotides: 6. The germline V gene has CDR1 GTSNPN and CDR2 SVGIG (reference sequence). DNA for the CDR3: TGTGCCTGGAGTGAGGACAGGGGAGTTATGAACACTGAAGCTTTCTTT. Its protein is CAWSEDRGVMNTEAFF. Supplemented by reference TRBV30 and TRBJ1-1, the full variable domain reads SQTIHQWPATLVQPVGSPLSLECTVEGTSNPNLYWYRQAAGRGLQLLFYSVGIGQISSEVPQNLSASRPQDRQFILSSKKLLLSDSGFYLCAWSEDRGVMNTEAFFGQGTRLTVV.

The V gene is TRBV18, the J gene TRBJ2-2, with D perhaps TRBD1 or TRBD2 (6 bases each). With 6 bases removed from V and 3 bases from J, the gap between germline ends came to 17 bases. Germline V CDR1 and CDR2: KGHSH, LQKENI. This CDR3 region has 16 residues. The CDR3 bases are TGTGCCAGCTCTAATACCGGGGGCCCGGACACCGGGGAGCTGTTTTTT. Protein sequence: CASSNTGGPDTGELFF.

The V and J genes are TRBV11-2 and TRBJ1-5; D call uncertain. This CDR3 contains 18 residues. The ends were cut back, 5 bases at V and 4 bases at J, with 24 bases in the middle. Per germline, CDR1 SGHAT and CDR2 FQNNGV. DNA of the CDR3: TGTGCCAGCAGCCTTAGGACCTCGGGCGGAAAAGATAATCAGCCCCAGCATTTT. It specifies CASSLRTSGGKDNQPQHF.

This chain uses TRBV5-4 with TRBJ2-1; D gene ambiguous. The V end lost 5 bases, the J end lost 3 bases, and 15 bases lay between the germline ends. The germline V gene encodes CDR1 SGHNT and CDR2 YYREEE (reference sequence). The CDR3 length is 15 residues. CDR3 sequence reads: CASRSHPTRYNEQFF. The CDR3 nucleotides are TGTGCCAGCAGGAGCCATCCAACCCGCTACAATGAGCAGTTCTTC.

The chain has TRBV19 and TRBJ1-1, with TRBD1 matching over 8 bases. The CDR3 is 13 residues long. Per the germline V gene, CDR1 is LNHDA and CDR2 is SQIVND (reference sequence). J lost 7 bases, V lost 3 bases, and 4 bases had no gene match. The CDR3 loop reads CASSIGQGNEAFF. DNA of the CDR3: TGTGCCAGTAGTATTGGACAGGGCAATGAAGCTTTCTTT.

This chain's CDR3 is CASSGGLAGGPSDTQYF. DNA of the CDR3: TGTGCCAGCAGTGGGGGACTAGCGGGGGGGCCATCAGATACGCAGTATTTT. The chain uses TRBV25-1 and TRBJ2-3; 16 bases map to TRBD2. There are 17 residues in the CDR3. Germline V gene lookup returns CDR1 MGHDK and CDR2 SYGVNS. J was trimmed by 4 bases and V by 4 bases; bases with no gene match: 5. The full variable domain, in which reference TRBV25-1 and TRBJ2-3 provide the parts outside the CDR3, is EADIYQTPRYLVIGTGKKITLECSQTMGHDKMYWYQQDPGMELHLIHYSYGVNSTEKGDLSSESTVSRIRTEHFPLTLESARPSHTSQYLCASSGGLAGGPSDTQYFGPGTRLTVL.

V is TRBV6-5 and J is TRBJ1-2; D gene ambiguous. Germline V CDR1 and CDR2: MNHEY, SVGAGI. V was trimmed by 0 bases and J by 2 bases, leaving 7 bases between them. CDR3 size: 14 residues. Written as DNA, the CDR3 is TGTGCCAGCAGTTACTCGACAAAAAACTATGGCTACACCTTC. Encoded protein: CASSYSTKNYGYTF.

This chain joins TRBV29-1 and TRBJ1-3, with TRBD1 identical over 7 bases. The J segment lost 6 bases and the V segment lost 6 bases, leaving 17 bases of the junction unmatched. CDR1 SQVTM and CDR2 ANQGSEA come from the germline V gene. CDR3 size: 16 residues. The CDR3 sequence: CSVESSQGMFVNTIYF. The CDR3, as DNA: TGCAGCGTCGAGTCCTCACAGGGGATGTTTGTAAACACCATATATTTT. Variable domain in full (rest from reference TRBV29-1 and TRBJ1-3): SAVISQKPSRDICQRGTSLTIQCQVDSQVTMMFWYRQQPGQSLTLIATANQGSEATYESGFVIDKFPISRPNLTFSTLTVSNMSPEDSSIYLCSVESSQGMFVNTIYFGEGSWLTVV.

V and J are TRBV28 and TRBJ1-3; D call uncertain. Looked up from germline, CDR1 is MDHEN and CDR2 is SYDVKM. The V end was cut by 2 bases, the J end by 2 bases, with 10 bases between. This CDR3 contains 15 residues. This chain's CDR3 is CASSLGVIPGNTIYF. Here the CDR3 DNA reads TGTGCCAGCAGTTTAGGGGTCATACCTGGAAACACCATATATTTT.

This clone occurred a few times. This rearrangement joins TRBV7-8 to TRBJ2-7, with D unclear. This CDR3 is built from 15 residues. CDR1 is SGHVS and CDR2 is FQNEAQ in the germline V gene. The ends were cut back, 3 bases at V and 0 bases at J, with 12 bases in the middle. The CDR3 DNA is TGTGCCAGCAGCTTCCAGCCTTCCCTCTCCTACGAGCAGTACTTC. Amino acids: CASSFQPSLSYEQYF. Looking up the rest from reference TRBV7-8 and TRBJ2-7 gives the full variable domain: GAGVSQSPRYKVAKRGQDVALRCDPISGHVSLFWYQQALGQGPEFLTYFQNEAQLDKSGLPSDRFFAERPEGSVSTLKIQRTQQEDSAVYLCASSFQPSLSYEQYFGPGTRLTVT.

The chain combines TRBV30 with TRBJ2-3; D ambiguous. Trimming shortened V by 2 bases and J by 0 bases, and 15 bases separated the two germline ends. The CDR3 consists of 16 residues. Germline V gene lookup returns CDR1 GTSNPN and CDR2 SVGIG (reference sequence). The CDR3 region has the DNA TGTGCCTGGAGTTGCGGCAGCCGATGTAGCACAGATACGCAGTATTTT. Its translation is CAWSCGSRCSTDTQYF.

V gene TRBV27 combines with J gene TRBJ2-1; 9 nucleotides match TRBD2. Germline V gene data show CDR1 as MNHEY and CDR2 as SMNVEV (reference sequence). The V segment lost 2 bases and the J segment 2 bases; nucleotides outside the gene matches: 7. This CDR3 is 17 amino acids long. The CDR3 nucleotides are TGTGCCAGCAGTTTAGGGGCTAGCGGGGTCGCCTACAATGAGCAGTTCTTC. Encoded protein: CASSLGASGVAYNEQFF.

The chain joins TRBV29-1 to TRBJ2-7; a possible D gene is TRBD2 (5 bases). The ends were cut back, 3 bases at V and 3 bases at J, with 12 bases in the middle. The CDR3 is 13 residues long. Germline CDR1 reads SQVTM; CDR2 reads ANQGSEA. The CDR3 sequence is CSVDGESFYEQYF. CDR3 DNA sequence: TGCAGCGTTGATGGGGAGTCGTTCTACGAGCAGTACTTC.

The chain combines TRBV5-1 with TRBJ1-1; the D is unclear. The CDR3 length is 14 residues. Trimming cost V 4 bases and J 1 base, with 11 bases left between them. CDR1 and CDR2 from the germline V gene are SGHRS and YFSETQ. CDR3: CASSAEVRNTEAFF. The CDR3 coding sequence is TGCGCCAGCAGCGCGGAAGTGCGGAACACTGAAGCTTTCTTT.

V is TRBV5-5 and J is TRBJ1-2; 7 nucleotides line up with TRBD1. With 1 base clipped from V and 4 bases from J, the junction kept 7 bases outside the gene matches. CDR3 length: 15 residues. CDR1 and CDR2 from the germline V gene are SGHKS and YYEKEE (reference sequence). The CDR3 DNA sequence: TGTGCCAGCAGCTTGTCCGGGGCAGGGGGCTATGGCTACACCTTC. Its translation is CASSLSGAGGYGYTF. Complete variable domain (other parts from reference TRBV5-5 and TRBJ1-2): DAGVTQSPTHLIKTRGQQVTLRCSPISGHKSVSWYQQVLGQGPQFIFQYYEKEERGRGNFPDRFSARQFPNYSSELNVNALLLGDSALYLCASSLSGAGGYGYTFGSGTRLTVV.

In this sample, this clone turned up a few times. The CDR3 loop is CASSTRGSSYNEQFF. Written as DNA, the CDR3 is TGTGCCAGCAGTACCCGGGGGAGCTCCTACAATGAGCAGTTCTTC. V is TRBV6-5 and J is TRBJ2-1; TRBD2 might be the D (6 bases). The V and J ends lost 5 bases and 0 bases respectively, with 11 bases between them. Germline values: CDR1 MNHEY, CDR2 SVGAGI. This CDR3 has 15 residues.

The CDR3, as DNA: TGTGCCAGCAGCTTAGAAGGGTTTAATTCACCCCTCCACTTT. This codes for CASSLEGFNSPLHF. The V and J genes are TRBV7-9 and TRBJ1-6; D is unresolved. The length of the CDR3 is 14 residues. V was shortened by 1 base and J by 6 bases, with 7 bases between the two germline ends. The germline V gene has CDR1 SEHNR and CDR2 FQNEAQ (reference sequence).

This clone was seen a few times. The V and J genes are TRBV6-1 and TRBJ2-1, with D maybe TRBD2 (5 bases). V was clipped by 3 bases and J by 4 bases, with 10 bases between them. CDR1 is MNHNS, CDR2 SASEGT, per germline. The CDR3 extends over 14 amino acids. CDR3 DNA: TGTGCCAGCAGTGACGACGGGGATTACAATGAGCAGTTCTTC. The encoded protein is CASSDDGDYNEQFF.

CDR3 sequence reads: CASSVWGETQYF. The CDR3 nucleotides read TGTGCCAGTAGTGTTTGGGGGGAGACCCAGTACTTC. The gene calls are TRBV19 and TRBJ2-5; tentatively, D is TRBD1 or TRBD2 (5 bases each). Looked up from germline, CDR1 is LNHDA and CDR2 is SQIVND (reference sequence). Trimming took 5 bases from V and 5 from J, leaving 9 bases between them. This CDR3 has 12 residues.

The genes are TRBV6-5 and TRBJ1-2; D gene uncertain. V lost 11 bases and J 4 bases, leaving 20 bases between the germline ends. This CDR3 has 14 residues. CDR1 is MNHEY, CDR2 SVGAGI, per germline. For the CDR3, the DNA is TGTGCCCCGCCCTGGGGTGTTCAGGTCTATGGCTACACCTTC. As protein: CAPPWGVQVYGYTF.

The rearrangement joins TRBV19 to TRBJ1-2; tentatively, D is TRBD1 (5 bases). The V end lost 5 bases, the J end lost 5 bases, and 12 bases lay between the germline ends. Germline V gives CDR1 LNHDA, CDR2 SQIVND (reference sequence). This CDR3 spans 13 amino acids. CDR3 sequence (DNA): TGTGCCAGTAGTTCGCCGGAGGGGTATGGCTACACCTTC. This gives the protein CASSSPEGYGYTF.

The chain joins TRBV21-1 to TRBJ1-4; the table's D gene call, TRBD1, was not cross checked with the DNA. TRBV21-1 is a pseudogene locus. This CDR3 has 16 amino acids. The CDR3 DNA follows: TGTGCCAGCAGCTCACCTGCCGACAGGGGTAATGAAAAACTGTTTTTT. It translates to CASSSPADRGNEKLFF.